This T cell receptor beta chain came from a study of T cells in localized non-small cell lung cancer. Study findings and constraints: Without multi-region sequencing, intratumor heterogeneity could not be excluded. The greatest T cell clonality was found in uninvolved adjacent lung (higher than in tumor). A median approximately 60 of the top 100 tumor clones appeared in adjacent lung. Elevated circulating T cell density in blood was associated with longer overall survival.

Comment on this clone: Its antigen is unidentified.

The germline V and J ends were trimmed by 5 bases and 0 bases, with 18 bases remaining between them. Germline CDR1 SGHTA, CDR2 FQGNSA. The CDR3 consists of 17 residues. TCRdb's table, derived via immunoSEQ multiplex PCR, lists solely in-frame clones and lacks some. Here the sample spans 100,000 to 150,000 clones, about 90% being singletons. The TCR was taken from a female donor aged 60 or older with stage I lung adenocarcinoma. The sequencing used peripheral blood, collected before any cancer treatment. The rearrangement uses TRBV7-2 and TRBJ2-3, with D perhaps TRBD2 (6 bases). CDR3: CASSARRVAASTDTQYF. The CDR3 region has the DNA TGTGCCAGCAGCGCCCGGAGGGTAGCGGCTAGCACAGATACGCAGTATTTT.